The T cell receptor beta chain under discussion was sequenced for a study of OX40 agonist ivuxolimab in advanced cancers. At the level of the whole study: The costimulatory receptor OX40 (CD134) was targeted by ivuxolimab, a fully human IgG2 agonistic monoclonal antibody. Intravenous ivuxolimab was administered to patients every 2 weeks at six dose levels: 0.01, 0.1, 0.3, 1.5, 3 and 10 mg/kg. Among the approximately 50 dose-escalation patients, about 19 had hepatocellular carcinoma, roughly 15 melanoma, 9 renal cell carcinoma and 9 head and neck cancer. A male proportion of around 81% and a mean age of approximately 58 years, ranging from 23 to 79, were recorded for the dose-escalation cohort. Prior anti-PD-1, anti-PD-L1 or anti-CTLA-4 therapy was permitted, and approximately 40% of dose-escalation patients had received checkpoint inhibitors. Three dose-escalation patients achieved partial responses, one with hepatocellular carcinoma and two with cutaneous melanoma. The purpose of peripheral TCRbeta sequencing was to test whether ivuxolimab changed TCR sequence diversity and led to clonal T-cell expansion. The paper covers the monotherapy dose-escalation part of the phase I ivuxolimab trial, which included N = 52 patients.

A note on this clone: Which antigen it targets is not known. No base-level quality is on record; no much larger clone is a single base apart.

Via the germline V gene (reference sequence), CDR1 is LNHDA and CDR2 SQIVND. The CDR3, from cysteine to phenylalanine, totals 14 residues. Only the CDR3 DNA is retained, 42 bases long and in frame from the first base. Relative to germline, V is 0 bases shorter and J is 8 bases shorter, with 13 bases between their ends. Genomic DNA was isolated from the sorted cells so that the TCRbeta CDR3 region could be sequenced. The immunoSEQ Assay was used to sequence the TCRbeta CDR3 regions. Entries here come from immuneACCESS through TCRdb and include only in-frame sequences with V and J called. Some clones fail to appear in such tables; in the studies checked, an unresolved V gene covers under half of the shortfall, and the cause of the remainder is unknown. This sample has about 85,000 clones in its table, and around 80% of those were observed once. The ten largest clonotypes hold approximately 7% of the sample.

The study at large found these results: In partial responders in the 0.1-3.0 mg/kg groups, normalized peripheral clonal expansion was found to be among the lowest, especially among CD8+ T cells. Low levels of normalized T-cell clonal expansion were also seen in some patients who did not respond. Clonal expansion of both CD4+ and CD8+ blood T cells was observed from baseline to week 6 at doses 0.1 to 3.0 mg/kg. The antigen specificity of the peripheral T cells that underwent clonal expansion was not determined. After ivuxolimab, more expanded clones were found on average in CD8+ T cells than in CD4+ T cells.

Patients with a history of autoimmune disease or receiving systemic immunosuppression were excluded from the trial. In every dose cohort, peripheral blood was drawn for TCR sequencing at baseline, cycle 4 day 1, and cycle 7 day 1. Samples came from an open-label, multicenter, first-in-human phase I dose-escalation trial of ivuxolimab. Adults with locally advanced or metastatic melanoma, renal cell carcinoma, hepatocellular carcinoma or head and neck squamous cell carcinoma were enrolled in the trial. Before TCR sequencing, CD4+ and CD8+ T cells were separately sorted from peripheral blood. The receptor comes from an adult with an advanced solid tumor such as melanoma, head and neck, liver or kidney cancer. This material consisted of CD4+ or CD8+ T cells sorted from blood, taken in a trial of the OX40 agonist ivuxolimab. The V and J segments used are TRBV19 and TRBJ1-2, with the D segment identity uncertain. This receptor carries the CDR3 CASSIDLVRGGYTF. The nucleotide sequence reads TGTGCCAGTAGTATAGACCTCGTACGTGGAGGCTACACCTTC.